One sample yielded the 31 T cell receptor beta chains listed below, sequenced in a study of T-cell reconstitution after alpha-beta-depleted transplantation in children. Unique molecular identifiers were used in preparing the TCRbeta library. In TCRdb, the PCR reads were re-called with MiXCR into one record per CDR3 protein. Of about 610,000 distinct CDR3 sequences listed, roughly a tenth are singletons. The sequences come from PBMCs from the stem cell graft donor, collected from the stem cell graft. Source of these receptors: a human donor who donated a stem cell graft to a child with acute myeloid leukemia.

This chain connects TRBV20-1 to TRBJ2-2, with 7 bases that match TRBD2. The germline CDR1 and CDR2 sequences are DFQATT and SNEGSKA (reference sequence). This CDR3 contains 15 residues. After removal of 3 bases from V and 1 base from J, the junction contained 5 bases not matched to a gene. The CDR3 region is CSASRAGRNTGELFF. The CDR3, as DNA: TGCAGTGCTAGCCGAGCGGGGAGGAACACCGGGGAGCTGTTTTTT.

CDR3 sequence: CSARNRGQGGTGELFF. In DNA form, the CDR3 reads TGCAGTGCTAGAAACCGGGGACAGGGAGGAACCGGGGAGCTGTTTTTT. The chain combines TRBV20-1 with TRBJ2-2; TRBD1 matches 9 bases. Germline loops: CDR1 DFQATT, CDR2 SNEGSKA (reference sequence). The CDR3 consists of 16 residues. J gave up 5 bases and V 2 bases, and 9 bases lay outside the gene matches.

This clonotype appeared many times. This chain uses TRBV2 with TRBJ2-1; 11 nucleotides agree with TRBD2. From germline, CDR1 is SNHLY and CDR2 FYNNEI. V lost 4 bases, J lost 7 bases, and 6 bases stayed unmatched. CDR3 size: 15 residues. CDR3 sequence reads: CASSVVSGRANEQFF. In DNA form, the CDR3 reads TGTGCCAGCAGTGTCGTTAGCGGGAGGGCTAATGAGCAGTTCTTC.

In this sample, this clonotype turned up a few times. This chain connects TRBV20-1 to TRBJ2-1; 7 nucleotides align to TRBD2. Per the germline V gene, CDR1 is DFQATT and CDR2 is SNEGSKA (reference sequence). The V and J ends lost 7 bases and 13 bases, in that order; junction bases with no gene match: 7. The CDR3 is 10 residues long. The CDR3 coding sequence is TGCAGTGTCGAGCGGGACGGTCAGTTCTTC. Encoded protein: CSVERDGQFF.

The gene calls are TRBV5-1 and TRBJ2-7; 10 bases are shared with TRBD2. V was clipped by 2 bases and J by 2 bases; unmatched bases: 7. This CDR3 contains 16 residues. Germline CDR1 is SGHRS and CDR2 is YFSETQ. CDR3 coding DNA: TGCGCCAGCAGCTTAAGTAGCGGGAGGATCCCCTACGAGCAGTACTTC. The encoded protein is CASSLSSGRIPYEQYF.

The V and J genes are TRBV6-1 and TRBJ2-7; TRBD2 agrees at 7 bases. Germline V gene lookup returns CDR1 MNHNS and CDR2 SASEGT. This CDR3 is 17 amino acids long. Trimming took 7 bases from V and 2 from J; bases not matched to a gene: 17. For the CDR3, the DNA is TGTGCCAGCACCAAGACCAAGCCTAGCGGTCCCCCCTACGAGCAGTACTTC. This sequence encodes CASTKTKPSGPPYEQYF.

This clonotype was counted between two and nine times. The CDR3, as DNA: TGTGCCAGCTCACCACCGGTGGAAGAAAAACTGTTTTTT. Encoded protein: CASSPPVEEKLFF. The chain combines TRBV18 with TRBJ1-4; D remains ambiguous. The CDR3 runs 13 residues. Trimming removed 0 bases at V and 8 bases at J, with 7 bases between. Germline V gene lookup returns CDR1 KGHSH and CDR2 LQKENI.

There are a few counts of this clonotype. The J gene is TRBJ2-7, the V gene TRBV27; 8 bases map to TRBD2. The CDR3 runs 14 residues. The V gene end was trimmed by 2 bases and the J gene end by 6 bases; junction bases not matched to a gene: 6. CDR1 is MNHEY, CDR2 SMNVEV, per germline (reference sequence). The CDR3 DNA sequence: TGTGCCAGCAGTTTAGACGGGAGGGCCGGCGAGCAGTACTTC. As protein: CASSLDGRAGEQYF.

The chain couples TRBV4-2 to TRBJ2-1; TRBD2 matches at 8 bases. The CDR3 contains 16 residues. Germline V gives CDR1 LGHNA, CDR2 YNFKEQ. J gave up 5 bases and V 4 bases, and 10 bases lay outside the gene matches. Here the CDR3 DNA reads TGTGCCAGCAGCCCCCGCACTAGCGGACTTGACAATGAGCAGTTCTTC. Its protein product is CASSPRTSGLDNEQFF.

This clonotype occurred a few times. This chain joins TRBV5-1 and TRBJ1-1; 7 bases fit TRBD1. Per the germline V gene, CDR1 is SGHRS and CDR2 is YFSETQ. The ends lost 0 bases at V and 6 bases at J; junction bases unmatched: 2. The CDR3 totals 13 residues. CDR3 residues: CASSLAGGAEAFF. DNA for the CDR3: TGCGCCAGCAGCTTGGCAGGGGGTGCTGAAGCTTTCTTT.

Concerning this clonotype: This sequence may be a read error, since a much larger clone differs from it by one base. The rearrangement uses TRBV6-4 and TRBJ2-1; 8 nucleotides match TRBD2. The CDR3 contains 16 residues. Germline CDR1 is MRHNA and CDR2 is SNTAGT. CDR3 DNA: TGTGCCAGCACTCAGGGCGTCAGCGGGAGTCACAATCAGCAGTTCTTC. Amino acid sequence: CASTQGVSGSHNQQFF.

This clonotype was found many times. The chain employs TRBV28 and TRBJ1-1; D call uncertain. CDR1 is MDHEN, CDR2 SYDVKM, per germline. The germline V and J ends were trimmed by 3 bases and 0 bases, with 11 bases remaining between them. The CDR3 has 15 residues. CDR3 in DNA: TGTGCCAGCAGTTTGAGTGGGCCCCTGAACACTGAAGCTTTCTTT. Protein sequence: CASSLSGPLNTEAFF.

This rearrangement joins TRBV6-2 or TRBV6-3 to TRBJ2-7, with TRBD1 matching 11 bases. The J segment lost 5 bases and the V segment lost 7 bases, leaving 10 bases of the junction unmatched. Germline V gene lookup returns CDR1 MNHEY and CDR2 SVGEGT. The CDR3 has 15 residues. CDR3 nucleotides: TGTGCCAGCATTGGACAGGGGGCCGGCAACAACGAGCAGTACTTC. This gives the protein CASIGQGAGNNEQYF.

J is TRBJ2-1 and V is TRBV15; the match to TRBD2 covers 7 bases. The CDR3 consists of 14 residues. V lost 4 bases, J lost 8 bases, and 8 bases stayed unmatched. Germline values: CDR1 LNHNV, CDR2 YYDKDF (reference sequence). CDR3 DNA: TGTGCCACCAGCATCCGGGGGGTGGGCGATGAGCAGTTCTTC. It translates to CATSIRGVGDEQFF.

The gene calls are TRBV9 and TRBJ2-7, with 7 bases identical to TRBD2. The J segment lost 1 base and the V segment lost 3 bases, leaving 4 bases of the junction unmatched. This CDR3 region has 14 residues. CDR1 and CDR2 (germline): SGDLS, YYNGEE. The CDR3 sequence is CASSGTRNSYEQYF. CDR3 in DNA: TGTGCCAGCAGCGGGACTAGAAATTCCTACGAGCAGTACTTC.

Points on this clonotype: One end of the junction varies from germline; a read error may be responsible. The V gene is TRBV12-3 or TRBV12-4, the J gene TRBJ2-3; 10 nucleotides agree with TRBD2. This CDR3 is built from 16 residues. The CDR3: CASSLALAGVADTQYF. CDR3 coding DNA: TGTGCCAGCAGCTTAGCCCTAGCGGGAGTGGCAGATACGCAGTATTTT.

There are a few counts of this clonotype. The chain recombines TRBV6-6 with TRBJ1-4; D ambiguous. V lost 6 bases to trimming and J lost 9 bases, with 8 bases between them. The CDR3 spans 11 residues. Germline V gives CDR1 MNHNY, CDR2 SVGAGI (reference sequence). The CDR3 sequence is CASRTEKKLFF. The DNA for the CDR3 is TGTGCCAGCAGGACGGAGAAAAAACTGTTTTTT.

This clonotype has ten or more counts. This chain links TRBV28 with TRBJ2-5; 7 bases fit TRBD1. CDR1 is MDHEN, CDR2 SYDVKM, per germline. Trimming removed 6 bases from V and 5 bases from J; junction bases left unmatched: 12. This CDR3 contains 15 residues. The CDR3 is CASSPRGIISETQYF. CDR3 nucleotide sequence: TGTGCCAGCAGCCCCAGGGGGATCATTAGCGAGACCCAGTACTTC.

This clonotype came up many times. The CDR3 DNA reads TGTGCCAGCAGTTACCTGCGGACAGAAAACTATGGCTACACCTTC. It is translated as CASSYLRTENYGYTF. V usage is TRBV6-5 and J usage is TRBJ1-2; D is possibly TRBD1 (6 bases). Germline V gene data show CDR1 as MNHEY and CDR2 as SVGAGI. The CDR3 is 15 residues long. V dropped 2 bases and J dropped 2 bases, with 12 bases sitting between them.

The V and J genes are TRBV5-1 and TRBJ1-5; unclear D gene. Germline assignment: CDR1 SGHRS and CDR2 YFSETQ. V shed 7 bases and J shed 0 bases, with 8 bases lying between them. The CDR3 totals 13 residues. The CDR3 region has the DNA TGCGCCAGCGGCGTAGATAGCAATCAGCCCCAGCATTTT. The encoded protein is CASGVDSNQPQHF. Using reference TRBV5-1 and TRBJ1-5 for the parts outside the CDR3, the full variable domain is KAGVTQTPRYLIKTRGQQVTLSCSPISGHRSVSWYQQTPGQGLQFLFEYFSETQRNKGNFPGRFSGRQFSNSRSEMNVSTLELGDSALYLCASGVDSNQPQHFGDGTRLSIL.

This clonotype was found many times. This chain uses TRBV7-2 with TRBJ2-2, with 8 bases that match TRBD2. V shed 7 bases, J shed 4 bases, and the junction held 11 bases outside the gene matches. The CDR3 is 16 amino acids. Germline loops: CDR1 SGHTA, CDR2 FQGNSA. Written as DNA, the CDR3 is TGTGCCAGCACCCAAGGGGGGACTAGAGTCACCGGGGAGCTGTTTTTT. It specifies CASTQGGTRVTGELFF.

The table lists this clonotype with a few counts. The chain employs TRBV5-1 and TRBJ2-1, with TRBD2 matching over 9 bases. V trimming: 4 bases; J trimming: 7 bases; junction bases outside the gene matches: 9. CDR1 is SGHRS and CDR2 is YFSETQ in the germline V gene. The CDR3 consists of 15 residues. CDR3 DNA: TGCGCCAGCAGCCCGTACGGGACTAGCATTAATGAGCAGTTCTTC. Its protein product is CASSPYGTSINEQFF.

This clonotype appeared many times. The junction does not match germline at one end; this may be a read error. The chain employs TRBV5-1 and TRBJ2-3; no clear D gene. The CDR3 sequence is 12 residues long. The V gene's germline CDR1 is SGHRS and CDR2 YFSETQ. The CDR3 protein is CASSLVTDTQYF. In DNA, the CDR3 is TGTGCCAGCAGTTTAGTCACAGATACGCAGTATTTT.

This clonotype was counted between two and nine times. The chain carries TRBV7-2 and TRBJ2-5, with TRBD2 matching over 9 bases. The CDR3 covers 15 residues. Germline CDR1 SGHTA, CDR2 FQGNSA. With V trimmed by 6 bases and J by 4 bases, 9 bases remained unmatched. The CDR3 sequence is CASRPNAGGGETQYF. The CDR3 nucleotides are TGTGCCAGCAGACCAAACGCGGGAGGGGGAGAGACCCAGTACTTC.

V is TRBV12-3 or TRBV12-4 and J is TRBJ2-1; 9 nucleotides agree with TRBD2. This CDR3 region has 14 residues. Trimming cost V 6 bases and J 8 bases; bases outside gene matches: 8. The CDR3 DNA sequence: TGTGCCAGCAGCCTCGGGACTAGCCAACATGAGCAGTTCTTC. It specifies CASSLGTSQHEQFF.

Only a few counts were recorded for this clonotype. V and J are TRBV29-1 and TRBJ2-7, with D possibly matching TRBD1 (5 bases). Trimming pared 3 bases from V and 6 bases from J, leaving 12 bases between. CDR3 length: 12 residues. Germline V gene data show CDR1 as SQVTM and CDR2 as ANQGSEA. CDR3 nucleotides: TGCAGCGTTGATCAGGGCCCCGGCGAGCAGTACTTC. It codes for CSVDQGPGEQYF.

This chain links TRBV5-1 with TRBJ2-5; 8 bases map to TRBD2. V lost 0 bases, J lost 4 bases, and 11 bases stayed unmatched. Germline V CDR1 and CDR2: SGHRS, YFSETQ. The CDR3 contains 17 residues. The CDR3 is CASSLAAKLAVRETQYF. The CDR3 DNA reads as TGCGCCAGCAGCTTGGCCGCCAAACTAGCGGTACGAGAGACCCAGTACTTC.

The gene calls are TRBV7-2 and TRBJ1-5, with D unresolved. Germline V CDR1 and CDR2: SGHTA, FQGNSA. The CDR3 has 13 residues. Trimming left V 5 bases short and J 1 base short, with 6 bases between. The CDR3 DNA is TGTGCCAGCAGCATCTTAAGCAATCAGCCCCAGCATTTT. Protein sequence: CASSILSNQPQHF.

This clonotype has ten or more counts. The chain employs TRBV20-1 and TRBJ2-7; 8 nucleotides agree with TRBD2. This CDR3 is built from 14 residues. CDR1 is DFQATT, CDR2 SNEGSKA, per germline (reference sequence). After removal of 0 bases from V and 0 bases from J, the junction contained 1 base not matched to a gene. Here the CDR3 DNA reads TGCAGTGCTAGAGACGGGGGGGGCTCCTACGAGCAGTACTTC. Translated, it gives CSARDGGGSYEQYF.

This clonotype was counted between two and nine times. The chain links TRBV20-1 to TRBJ2-7; 16 nucleotides line up with TRBD2. The CDR3 totals 19 residues. Germline assignment: CDR1 DFQATT and CDR2 SNEGSKA (reference sequence). The CDR3 region has the DNA TGCAGCGGCTTAACAACTAACGGGACTAGCGGGAGGGTGGTCTACGAGCAGTACTTC. It encodes CSGLTTNGTSGRVVYEQYF.

This clonotype was counted ten times or more. The CDR3 nucleotides are TGTGCCAGCAGCCAAGATCTCAGTTCCTACGAGCAGTACTTC. This translates into CASSQDLSSYEQYF. The chain recombines TRBV3-1 with TRBJ2-7; D remains unclear. V was shortened by 0 bases and J by 1 base, with 7 bases between the two germline ends. The CDR3 length is 14 residues. Germline CDR1 reads LGHDT; CDR2 reads YNNKEL (reference sequence).